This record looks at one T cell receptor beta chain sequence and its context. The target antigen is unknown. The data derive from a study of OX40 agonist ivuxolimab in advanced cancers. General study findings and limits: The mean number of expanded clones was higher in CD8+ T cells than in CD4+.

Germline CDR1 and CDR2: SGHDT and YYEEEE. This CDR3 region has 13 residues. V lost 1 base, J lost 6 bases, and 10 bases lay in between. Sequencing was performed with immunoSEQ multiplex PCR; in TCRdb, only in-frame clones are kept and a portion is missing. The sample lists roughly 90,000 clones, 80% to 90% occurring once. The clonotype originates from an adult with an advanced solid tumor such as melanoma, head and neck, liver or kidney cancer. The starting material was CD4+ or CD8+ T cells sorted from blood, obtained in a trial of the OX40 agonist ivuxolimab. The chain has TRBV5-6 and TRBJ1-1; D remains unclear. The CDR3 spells CASSLSRRSEAFF. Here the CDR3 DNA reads TGTGCCAGCAGCTTGTCTCGCAGGTCTGAAGCTTTCTTT.